Listed below are T cell receptor beta chains from one sample, sequenced in a study of T cells in Graves' hyperthyroidism and ophthalmopathy. TCRdb fed the multiplex PCR reads into MiXCR, producing one record per CDR3 protein. Among fewer than 650,000 distinct CDR3 sequences listed, approximately 15% were seen once. The sample comprised blood. The receptors stem from a woman aged 30 to 39 with Graves' hyperthyroidism that later progressed to Graves' ophthalmopathy. Both conserved end residues are part of each CDR3. Fields, in order: V gene, J gene, D gene, clone size, CDR3 protein, CDR3 DNA. D genes are given only for firm matches. Not every row has a clone size; where given, it reads once, few, many or a size class.

TRBV27	TRBJ2-1	.	many	CASSFAPNRDEQFF	TGTGCCAGCAGTTTCGCCCCAAATCGTGATGAGCAGTTCTTC
TRBV20-1	TRBJ1-2	TRBD1	many	CSADRDNGYTF	TGCAGTGCCGACAGGGACAATGGCTACACCTTC
TRBV2	TRBJ2-4	.	many	CASSERVGTKNIQYF	TGTGCCAGCAGTGAAAGGGTTGGGACCAAAAACATTCAGTACTTC
TRBV12-3/TRBV12-4	TRBJ2-7	.	many	CASSRGQPQQYF	TGTGCCAGCAGTCGAGGACAGCCACAGCAGTACTTC
TRBV12-5	TRBJ2-7	.	many	CASGGQFYEQYF	TGTGCTAGTGGAGGACAGTTCTACGAGCAGTACTTC
TRBV27	TRBJ2-2	.	few	CASQWGKGTGELFF	TGTGCCAGCCAGTGGGGGAAAGGTACCGGGGAGCTGTTTTTT
TRBV20-1	TRBJ2-5	.	many	CSARGRGETQYF	TGCAGTGCTAGAGGACGGGGTGAGACCCAGTACTTC
TRBV30	TRBJ2-7	TRBD2	many	CAWSELAGAYEQYF	TGTGCCTGGAGTGAACTAGCGGGAGCCTACGAGCAGTACTTC
TRBV12-5	TRBJ2-1	.	.	CASGIRRDNEQFF	TGTGCTAGTGGCATAAGACGGGACAATGAGCAGTTCTTC
TRBV28	TRBJ1-6	.	many	CASSFAGPNTLHF	TGTGCCAGCAGTTTTGCCGGACCCAACACCCTCCACTTT
TRBV10-3	TRBJ1-6	.	.	CAINSGPSNSPLHF	TGTGCCATAAATTCCGGGCCTTCTAATTCACCCCTCCACTTT
TRBV19	TRBJ1-1	.	few	CASSWVGGSTEAFF	TGTGCCAGTAGTTGGGTGGGAGGGAGCACTGAAGCTTTCTTT
TRBV6-1	TRBJ2-7	.	many	CASIFARQSGTRSYEQYF	TGTGCCAGCATTTTTGCCCGACAGTCCGGAACCCGCTCCTACGAGCAGTACTTC
TRBV30	TRBJ2-2	TRBD2	.	CAWTSGNTGELFF	TGTGCCTGGACTAGCGGGAACACCGGGGAGCTGTTTTTT
TRBV6-2/TRBV6-3	TRBJ1-1	.	many	CASSGDLNTEAFF	TGTGCCAGCAGTGGCGATCTGAACACTGAAGCTTTCTTT
TRBV10-2	TRBJ1-5	.	.	CASSESAVPSNQPQHF	TGCGCCAGCAGTGAGTCGGCAGTCCCTAGCAATCAGCCCCAGCATTTT
TRBV24-1	TRBJ1-5	.	few	CATTPGGGSNQPQHF	TGTGCCACCACCCCGGGGGGAGGGAGCAATCAGCCCCAGCATTTT
TRBV18	TRBJ1-1	TRBD1	few	CASSPAGGEGEAFF	TGTGCCAGCTCACCCGCAGGGGGCGAGGGTGAAGCTTTCTTT
TRBV27	TRBJ2-1	TRBD2	many	CASSPGLAGEQFF	TGTGCCAGCAGTCCGGGACTAGCGGGAGAGCAGTTCTTC
TRBV16	TRBJ2-5	.	many	CASSQSGGVVETQYF	TGTGCCAGCAGCCAATCCGGGGGTGTGGTAGAGACCCAGTACTTC
TRBV28	TRBJ2-7	.	many	CASSSPGTHKRGEQYF	TGTGCCAGCAGTTCCCCCGGGACTCATAAAAGAGGCGAGCAGTACTTC
TRBV20-1	TRBJ2-1	.	few	CSAREPSLGRNEQFF	TGCAGTGCTAGAGAGCCTAGCTTGGGGAGGAATGAGCAGTTCTTC
TRBV5-1	TRBJ1-1	.	many	CASSPLAGETEAFF	TGCGCCAGCAGCCCGTTAGCAGGGGAAACTGAAGCTTTCTTT
TRBV7-2	TRBJ2-3	.	many	CASSLEHPPQYF	TGTGCCAGCAGCTTAGAACACCCTCCGCAGTATTTT
TRBV6-2/TRBV6-3	TRBJ1-5	.	many	CASSYWENSNQPQHF	TGTGCCAGCAGTTACTGGGAGAATAGCAATCAGCCCCAGCATTTT
TRBV28	TRBJ2-6	.	many	CATRPSGANVLTF	TGTGCCACCAGGCCCTCTGGGGCCAACGTCCTGACTTTC
TRBV18	TRBJ2-6	.	few	CASSIRDNVLTF	TGTGCCAGCTCAATCAGGGATAACGTCCTGACTTTC
TRBV28	TRBJ2-6	TRBD1	many	CASSTPGQLYSGANVLTF	TGTGCCAGCAGTACGCCGGGACAGCTTTACTCTGGGGCCAACGTCCTGACTTTC
TRBV3-1	TRBJ1-4	.	many	CASSQEGGEKLFF	TGTGCCAGCAGCCAAGAAGGGGGTGAAAAACTGTTTTTT
TRBV27	TRBJ2-2	TRBD2	many	CASSLSTSGENTGELFF	TGTGCCAGCAGTTTATCGACTAGCGGGGAGAACACCGGGGAGCTGTTTTTT
TRBV11-2	TRBJ2-7	.	many	CASSLEARHEQYF	TGTGCCAGCAGCTTAGAAGCTAGGCACGAGCAGTACTTC
TRBV24-1	TRBJ2-1	TRBD2	.	CATSALAGLAVSSYNEQFF	TGTGCCACCAGTGCCCTAGCGGGACTAGCGGTAAGCTCCTACAATGAGCAGTTCTTC
TRBV4-3	TRBJ2-7	.	.	CASSQDRAEVYEQYF	TGCGCCAGCAGCCAAGATCGGGCGGAGGTGTACGAGCAGTACTTC
TRBV7-3	TRBJ2-3	TRBD2	few	CASSLPPGTREGSTDTQYF	TGTGCCAGCAGCTTGCCCCCAGGCACGCGGGAGGGGAGCACAGATACGCAGTATTTT
TRBV6-1	TRBJ1-1	TRBD1	many	CASKYPSQGGTEAFF	TGTGCCAGCAAGTATCCCTCACAGGGGGGGACTGAAGCTTTCTTT